This T cell receptor beta chain emerged from a study of blood T cell repertoires in COVID-19. Sequencing was performed with immunoSEQ multiplex PCR; in TCRdb, only in-frame clones are kept and a portion is missing. The top ten hold approximately 0.7% of the sample, which has around 200,000 clones, 88% seen once. With respect to this clone: Other DNA sequences in the same sample also yield this CDR3.

This receptor was taken from a middle-aged man with acute or convalescent COVID-19. Specimen: peripheral blood.

CDR3 residues: CASSVRDRVYEQYF. CDR3 nucleotide sequence: TGTGCCAGTAGTGTCCGGGACAGGGTATACGAGCAGTACTTC. The rearrangement joins TRBV19 to TRBJ2-7; 9 bases are a match to TRBD1. This CDR3 contains 14 residues. Germline lookup yields CDR1 LNHDA and CDR2 SQIVND (reference sequence). V shed 5 bases and J 4 bases; nucleotides not matched to a gene: 6. The complete variable domain, with remaining parts taken from reference TRBV19 and TRBJ2-7, reads DGGITQSPKYLFRKEGQNVTLSCEQNLNHDAMYWYRQDPGQGLRLIYYSQIVNDFQKGDIAEGYSVSREKKESFPLTVTSAQKNPTAFYLCASSVRDRVYEQYFGPGTRLTVT.